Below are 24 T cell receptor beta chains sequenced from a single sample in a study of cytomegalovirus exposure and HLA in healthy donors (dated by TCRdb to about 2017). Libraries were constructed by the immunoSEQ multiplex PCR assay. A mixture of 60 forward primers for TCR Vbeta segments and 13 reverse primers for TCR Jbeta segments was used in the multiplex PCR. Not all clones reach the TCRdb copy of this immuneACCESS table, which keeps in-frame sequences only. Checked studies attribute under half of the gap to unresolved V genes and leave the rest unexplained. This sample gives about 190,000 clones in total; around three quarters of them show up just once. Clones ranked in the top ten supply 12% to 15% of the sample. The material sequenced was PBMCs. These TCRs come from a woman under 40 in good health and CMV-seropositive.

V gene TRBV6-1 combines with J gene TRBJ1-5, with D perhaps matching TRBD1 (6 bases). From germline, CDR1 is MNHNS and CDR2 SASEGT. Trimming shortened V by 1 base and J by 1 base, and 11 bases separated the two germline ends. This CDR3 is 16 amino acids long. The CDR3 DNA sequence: TGTGCCAGCAGTGAAGGAGGGACAACGAGCAATCAGCCCCAGCATTTT. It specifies CASSEGGTTSNQPQHF.

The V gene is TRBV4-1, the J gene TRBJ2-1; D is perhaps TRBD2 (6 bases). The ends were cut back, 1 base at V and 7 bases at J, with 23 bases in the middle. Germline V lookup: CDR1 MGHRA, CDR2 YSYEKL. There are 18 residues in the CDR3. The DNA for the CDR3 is TGCGCCAGCAGCCAAGCCCTACCTCTCCGCGGGAATGGGAATGAGCAGTTCTTC. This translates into CASSQALPLRGNGNEQFF.

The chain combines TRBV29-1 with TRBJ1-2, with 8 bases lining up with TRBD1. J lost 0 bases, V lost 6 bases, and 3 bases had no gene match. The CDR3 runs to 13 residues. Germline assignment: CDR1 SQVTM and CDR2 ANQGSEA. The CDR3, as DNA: TGCAGCGTCGCGACAGGGGCTAACTATGGCTACACCTTC. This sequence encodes CSVATGANYGYTF. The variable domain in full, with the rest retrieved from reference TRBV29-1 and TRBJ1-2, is SAVISQKPSRDICQRGTSLTIQCQVDSQVTMMFWYRQQPGQSLTLIATANQGSEATYESGFVIDKFPISRPNLTFSTLTVSNMSPEDSSIYLCSVATGANYGYTFGSGTRLTVV.

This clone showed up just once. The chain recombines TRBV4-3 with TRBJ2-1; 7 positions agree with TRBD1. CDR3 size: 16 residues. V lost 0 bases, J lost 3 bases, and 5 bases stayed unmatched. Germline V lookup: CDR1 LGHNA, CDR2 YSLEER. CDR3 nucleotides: TGCGCCAGCAGCCAAGATCAGGGGGTGGACTACAATGAGCAGTTCTTC. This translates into CASSQDQGVDYNEQFF.

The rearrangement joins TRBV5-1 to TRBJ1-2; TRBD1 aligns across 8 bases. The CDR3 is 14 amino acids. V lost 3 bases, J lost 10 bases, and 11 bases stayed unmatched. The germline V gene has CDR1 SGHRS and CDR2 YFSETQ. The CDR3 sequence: CASSSLQGAGVYTF. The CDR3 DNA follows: TGCGCCAGCAGCTCCCTCCAGGGGGCGGGGGTCTACACCTTC.

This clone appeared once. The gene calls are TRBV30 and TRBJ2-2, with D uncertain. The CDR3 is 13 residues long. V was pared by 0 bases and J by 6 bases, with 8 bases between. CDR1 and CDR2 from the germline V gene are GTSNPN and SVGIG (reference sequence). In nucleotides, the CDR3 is TGTGCCTGGAGTGTACTGTCACCCGGGGAGCTGTTTTTT. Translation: CAWSVLSPGELFF.

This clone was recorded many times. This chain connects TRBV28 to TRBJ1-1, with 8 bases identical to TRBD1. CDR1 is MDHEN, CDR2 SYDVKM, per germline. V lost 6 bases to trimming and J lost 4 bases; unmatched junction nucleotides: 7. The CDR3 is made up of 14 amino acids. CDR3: CASSPGGDATEAFF. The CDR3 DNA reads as TGTGCCAGCAGCCCAGGGGGCGACGCCACTGAAGCTTTCTTT.

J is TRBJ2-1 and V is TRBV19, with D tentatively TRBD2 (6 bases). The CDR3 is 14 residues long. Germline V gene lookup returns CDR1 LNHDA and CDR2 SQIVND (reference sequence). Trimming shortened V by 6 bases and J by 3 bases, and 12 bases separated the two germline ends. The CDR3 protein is CASSPLGGYNEQFF. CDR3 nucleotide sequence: TGTGCCAGTAGCCCTTTGGGGGGCTACAATGAGCAGTTCTTC.

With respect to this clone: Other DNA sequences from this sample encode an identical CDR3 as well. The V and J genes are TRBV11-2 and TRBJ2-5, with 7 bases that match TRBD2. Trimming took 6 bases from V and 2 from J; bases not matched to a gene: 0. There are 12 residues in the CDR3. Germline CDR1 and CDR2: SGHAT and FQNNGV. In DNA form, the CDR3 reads TGTGCCAGCAGGGGGGGGCAAGAGACCCAGTACTTC. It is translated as CASRGGQETQYF. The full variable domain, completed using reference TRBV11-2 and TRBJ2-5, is EAGVAQSPRYKIIEKRQSVAFWCNPISGHATLYWYQQILGQGPKLLIQFQNNGVVDDSQLPKDRFSAERLKGVDSTLKIQPAKLEDSAVYLCASRGGQETQYFGPGTRLLVL.

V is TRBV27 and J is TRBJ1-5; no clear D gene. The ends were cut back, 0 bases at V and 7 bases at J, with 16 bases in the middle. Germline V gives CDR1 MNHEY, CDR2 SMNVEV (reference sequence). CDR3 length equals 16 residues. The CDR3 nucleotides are TGTGCCAGCAGTTTATCGGGCTCTAAAACAGAACAGCCCCAGCATTTT. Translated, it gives CASSLSGSKTEQPQHF.

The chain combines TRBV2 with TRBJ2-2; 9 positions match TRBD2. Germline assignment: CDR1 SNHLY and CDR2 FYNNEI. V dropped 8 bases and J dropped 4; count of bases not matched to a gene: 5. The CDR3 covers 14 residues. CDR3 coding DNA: TGTGCCAGCGGGCGCGGGAGGGTCACCGGGGAGCTGTTTTTT. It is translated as CASGRGRVTGELFF.

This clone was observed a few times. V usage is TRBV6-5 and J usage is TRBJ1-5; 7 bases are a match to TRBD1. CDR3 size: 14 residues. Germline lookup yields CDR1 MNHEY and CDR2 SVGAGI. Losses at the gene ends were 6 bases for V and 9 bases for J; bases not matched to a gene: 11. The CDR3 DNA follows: TGTGCCAGCAGGCCCGTACAGGGGACTGGGCCCCAGCATTTT. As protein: CASRPVQGTGPQHF.

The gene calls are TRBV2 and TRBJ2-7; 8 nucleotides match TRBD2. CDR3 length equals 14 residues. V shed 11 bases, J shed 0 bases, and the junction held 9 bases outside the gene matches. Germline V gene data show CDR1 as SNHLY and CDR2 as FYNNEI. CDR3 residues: CASHGGGISYEQYF. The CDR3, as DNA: TGTGCCTCACATGGCGGGGGGATCTCCTACGAGCAGTACTTC.

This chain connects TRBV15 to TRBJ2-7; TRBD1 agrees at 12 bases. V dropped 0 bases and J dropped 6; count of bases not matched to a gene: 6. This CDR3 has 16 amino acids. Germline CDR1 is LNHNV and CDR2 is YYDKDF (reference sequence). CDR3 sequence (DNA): TGTGCCACCAGCAGAGATCGGGACAGGGGGCCTCGCGAGCAGTACTTC. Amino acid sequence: CATSRDRDRGPREQYF.

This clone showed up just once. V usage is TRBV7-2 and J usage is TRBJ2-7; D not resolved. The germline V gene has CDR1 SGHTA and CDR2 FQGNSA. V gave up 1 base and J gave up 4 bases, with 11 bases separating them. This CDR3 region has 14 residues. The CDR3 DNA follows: TGTGCCAGCAGCTTAGGGTCCTCGACTTACGAGCAGTACTTC. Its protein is CASSLGSSTYEQYF.

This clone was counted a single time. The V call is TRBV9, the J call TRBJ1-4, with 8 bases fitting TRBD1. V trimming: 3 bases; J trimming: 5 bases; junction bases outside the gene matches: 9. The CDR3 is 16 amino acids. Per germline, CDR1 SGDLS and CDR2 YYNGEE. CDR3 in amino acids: CASSDTGTGGNEKLFF. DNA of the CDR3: TGTGCCAGCAGCGATACCGGGACAGGAGGGAATGAAAAACTGTTTTTT.

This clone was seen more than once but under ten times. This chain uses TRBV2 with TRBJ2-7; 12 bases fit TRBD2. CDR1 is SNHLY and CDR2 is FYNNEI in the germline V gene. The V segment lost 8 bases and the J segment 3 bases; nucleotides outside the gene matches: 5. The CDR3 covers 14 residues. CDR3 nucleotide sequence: TGTGCCAGCGGTCTACTAGCGGGAGGCTACGAGCAGTACTTC. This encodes CASGLLAGGYEQYF.

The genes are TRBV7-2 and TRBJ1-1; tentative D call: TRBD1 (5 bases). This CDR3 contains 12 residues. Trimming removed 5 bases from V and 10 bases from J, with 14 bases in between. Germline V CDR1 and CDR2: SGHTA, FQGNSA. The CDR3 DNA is TGTGCCAGCAGCCCCCGCTGGACATTAGCTTTCTTT. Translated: CASSPRWTLAFF.

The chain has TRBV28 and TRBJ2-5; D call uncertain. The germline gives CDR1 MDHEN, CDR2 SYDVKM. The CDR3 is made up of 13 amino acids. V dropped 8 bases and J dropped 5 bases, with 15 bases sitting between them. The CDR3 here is CASGLGLEETQYF. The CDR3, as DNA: TGTGCCAGCGGCCTCGGGTTAGAGGAGACCCAGTACTTC. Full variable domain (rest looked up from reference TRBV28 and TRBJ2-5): DVKVTQSSRYLVKRTGEKVFLECVQDMDHENMFWYRQDPGLGLRLIYFSYDVKMKEKGDIPEGYSVSREKKERFSLILESASTNQTSMYLCASGLGLEETQYFGPGTRLLVL.

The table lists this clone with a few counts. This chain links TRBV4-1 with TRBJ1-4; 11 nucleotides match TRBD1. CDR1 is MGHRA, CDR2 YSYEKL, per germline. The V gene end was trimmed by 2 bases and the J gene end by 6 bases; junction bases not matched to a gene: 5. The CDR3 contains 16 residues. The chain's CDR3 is CASSQLPGQGDEKLFF. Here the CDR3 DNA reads TGCGCCAGCAGCCAACTTCCGGGACAGGGGGATGAAAAACTGTTTTTT.

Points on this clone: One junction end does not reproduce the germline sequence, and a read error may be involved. The CDR3 sequence: CASSLAAQGTGELFF. In DNA, the CDR3 is TGTGCTAGCAGCTTAGCGGCACAGGGCACCGGGGAGCTGTTTTTT. This rearrangement joins TRBV7-7 to TRBJ2-2; either TRBD1 or TRBD2 may fit D (6 bases each). The V gene's germline CDR1 is SSHAT and CDR2 FNYEAQ (reference sequence). The CDR3 length is 15 residues.

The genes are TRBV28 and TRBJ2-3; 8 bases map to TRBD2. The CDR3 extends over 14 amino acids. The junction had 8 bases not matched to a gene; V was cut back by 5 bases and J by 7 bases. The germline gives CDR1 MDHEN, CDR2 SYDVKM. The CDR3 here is CASSKGTSYYTQYF. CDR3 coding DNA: TGTGCCAGCAGTAAGGGGACTAGTTATTATACGCAGTATTTT.

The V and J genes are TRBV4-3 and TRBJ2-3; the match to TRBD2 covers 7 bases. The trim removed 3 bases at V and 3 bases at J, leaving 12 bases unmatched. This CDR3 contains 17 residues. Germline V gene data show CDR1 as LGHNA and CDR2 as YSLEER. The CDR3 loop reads CASSHPSGPGGTDTQYF. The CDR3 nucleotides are TGCGCCAGCAGCCACCCTAGCGGCCCCGGAGGAACAGATACGCAGTATTTT.

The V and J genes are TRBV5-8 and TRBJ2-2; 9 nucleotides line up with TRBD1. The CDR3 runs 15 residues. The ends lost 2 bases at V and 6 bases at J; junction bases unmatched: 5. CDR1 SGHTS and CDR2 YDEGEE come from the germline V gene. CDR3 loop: CASSFRTGEAGELFF. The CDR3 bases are TGTGCCAGCAGCTTCCGGACAGGGGAGGCCGGGGAGCTGTTTTTT.